The sequence of this TCR beta chain was determined in a study of blood T cell repertoires in COVID-19. Study information: Acute and convalescent COVID-19 samples came from the United States, Italy and Spain.

There are 13 residues in the CDR3. Trimming stripped 10 bases from V and 5 bases from J, with 17 bases between. In germline, CDR1 is LNHDA, CDR2 SQIVND (reference sequence). As originally analysed: Reference gene primer amplification gave estimated nucleated cell counts. Using immunoSEQ multiplex PCR, the repertoire was profiled, and TCRdb retains in-frame clones only, with some absent. The DNA gave D and trimming, while V, J and clone size come from that table. The table shows approximately 170,000 clones, with around nine tenths occurring only once. The origin of this receptor is a man aged 65 to 85 with acute or convalescent COVID-19. Sequenced: peripheral blood. This chain links TRBV19 with TRBJ1-2; D is undetermined. The CDR3: CATHQNGGYGYTF. DNA for the CDR3: TGTGCCACTCATCAGAACGGCGGTTATGGCTACACCTTC.